The clone carrying this T cell receptor beta chain turned up a few times. Its specificity is not known. TCRdb fed the 5' RACE reads into MiXCR, producing one record per CDR3 protein. The sample records under 550,000 distinct CDR3 sequences, 25% to 30% being singletons. This specimen belongs to a study of CD8 T cells in ankylosing spondylitis. General study results and limits: Seemingly characteristic of ankylosing spondylitis blood was a TCR beta motif consisting of under 10 highly homologous variants.

V lost 5 bases to trimming and J lost 5 bases, with 16 bases between them. The CDR3 has 15 residues. Germline-derived CDR1 and CDR2 are SGHTA and FQGNSA. The clonotype was recovered from a male donor with ankylosing spondylitis. The V and J genes are TRBV7-2 and TRBJ1-5; D possibly corresponds to TRBD1 (6 bases). The material sequenced was blood, either unsorted or a sorted T cell fraction (not recorded which). The CDR3 loop is CASSPRGQGYQPQHF. Here the CDR3 DNA reads TGTGCCAGCAGCCCCCGGGGCCAGGGGTATCAGCCCCAGCATTTT. Complete variable domain (other parts from reference TRBV7-2 and TRBJ1-5): GAGVSQSPSNKVTEKGKDVELRCDPISGHTALYWYRQSLGQGLEFLIYFQGNSAPDKSGLPSDRFSAERTGGSVSTLTIQRTQQEDSAVYLCASSPRGQGYQPQHFGDGTRLSIL.